This T cell receptor (beta chain) was recovered during a study of OX40 agonist ivuxolimab in advanced cancers. Study context: The study gave patients intravenous ivuxolimab at 0.01 to 10 mg/kg every 2 weeks. Patients assigned to dose escalation were diagnosed with hepatocellular carcinoma, melanoma, renal cell or head and neck cancer.

The study sampled blood at baseline, cycle 4 day 1, and cycle 7 day 1. Germline-derived CDR1 and CDR2 are MDHEN and SYDVKM. V shed 7 bases and J 0 bases; nucleotides not matched to a gene: 10. The CDR3 is 16 amino acids. Sequenced by immunoSEQ multiplex PCR; TCRdb stores in-frame clones only, minus some. Seen here are under 65,000 clones, more than 85% observed once, and the top ten hold 0.76%. As concerns this clone: Its antigen is not identified.

Overall study results and limits: By week 6 at 0.1 to 3.0 mg/kg, blood CD4+ and CD8+ T cells had expanded clonally.

This sample comprised CD4+ or CD8+ T cells sorted from blood, obtained in a trial of the OX40 agonist ivuxolimab. V and J are TRBV28 and TRBJ2-3, with TRBD2 identical over 7 bases. The sequence was collected from an adult with an advanced solid tumor such as melanoma, head and neck, liver or kidney cancer. CDR3 sequence reads: CASNVGGSVSTDTQYF. The CDR3 DNA is TGTGCCAGCAACGTGGGAGGGAGCGTCAGCACAGATACGCAGTATTTT. The complete variable domain, with remaining parts taken from reference TRBV28 and TRBJ2-3, reads DVKVTQSSRYLVKRTGEKVFLECVQDMDHENMFWYRQDPGLGLRLIYFSYDVKMKEKGDIPEGYSVSREKKERFSLILESASTNQTSMYLCASNVGGSVSTDTQYFGPGTRLTVL.